This TCR beta chain was found in a study of T-cell reconstitution after alpha-beta-depleted transplantation in children. After removal of 1 base from V and 7 bases from J, the junction contained 9 bases not matched to a gene. Germline V CDR1 and CDR2: DFQATT, SNEGSKA (reference sequence). This CDR3 spans 15 amino acids. It was with unique molecular identifiers that the TCRbeta library was prepared. Each CDR3 protein gets one entry after TCRdb re-called the PCR reads with MiXCR. Of 150,000 to 200,000 distinct CDR3 sequences in the sample, 13% to 15% were seen once. The sequencing here drew on PBMCs from the stem cell graft donor, taken from the stem cell graft. The receptor comes from a human donor who donated a stem cell graft to a child with acute lymphoblastic leukemia. This chain connects TRBV20-1 to TRBJ2-1, with 8 bases identical to TRBD2. The CDR3, as DNA: TGCAGTGCTAGAGCCTCCGGACTAGCTGTAAATGAGCAGTTCTTC. It specifies CSARASGLAVNEQFF.